This TCR beta chain was identified during a study of blood T cell repertoires in COVID-19. About the research overall: From the United States, Italy and Spain came samples of acute and convalescent COVID-19.

V lost 2 bases, J lost 0 bases, and 4 bases stayed unmatched. CDR1 and CDR2 (germline): SGHVS, FQNEAQ. The CDR3 consists of 17 residues. Sequenced by immunoSEQ multiplex PCR; TCRdb stores in-frame clones only, minus some. The repertoire has fewer than 200,000 clones, around 85% of them found once; the top ten carry 7.5% to 9.5%. The sequence was collected from a woman aged 55 to 70 with acute or convalescent COVID-19. This sequence joins TRBV7-8 and TRBJ2-1; 10 bases line up with TRBD2. The sequenced sample consisted of peripheral blood. CDR3 region: CASSLSPSGSSYNEQFF. CDR3 DNA sequence: TGTGCCAGCAGCTTATCTCCTAGCGGGAGCTCCTACAATGAGCAGTTCTTC.